The T cell receptor (beta chain) described here comes from a study of cytomegalovirus exposure and HLA in healthy donors. Unmatched junction bases numbered 2, after V lost 4 bases and J lost 6 bases. Germline V gene lookup returns CDR1 MNHNS and CDR2 SASEGT. The CDR3 sequence is 13 residues long. Primers for the PCR totalled 60 Vbeta and 13 Jbeta. TCRdb's copy holds only in-frame clones and misses some; the assay was immunoSEQ multiplex PCR. This sample's table reports more than 85,000 clones. V is TRBV6-1 and J is TRBJ2-1, with 8 positions matching TRBD1. Sequencing was done on a sample of PBMCs. This clonotype was sampled from a girl aged 10 to 17 in good health and CMV-seropositive. The CDR3 DNA reads as TGTGCCAGCAGTGCGGGACAGGCCAATGAGCAGTTCTTC. Its translation: CASSAGQANEQFF.